Described below is a single T cell receptor beta chain sequence and its context. The target antigen is unknown. The library attached unique molecular identifiers to individual cDNA molecules. Per the original methods: A per-sample median of around 100,000 TCRs was observed, with a range of about 23,224 to 700,000. MiXCR, applied by TCRdb to the reads, yields one record per CDR3 protein. TCRdb, not the original authors, processed these V and J calls. The sample consists of 95,000 to 150,000 distinct CDR3 sequences, 8.5% of them appearing once. The data belong to a study of human T cells and chemical hapten exposure. About the study: The variation in per-sample TCR yields arose mainly from small differences in pooled library volumes. Overall study findings and caveats: Sensitizing with DPC caused no change in TCRs above 1 in 1000 frequency.

Extraction yielded total RNA from whole blood (unfractionated). The V end was cut by 0 bases, the J end by 0 bases, with 10 bases between. The CDR3 consists of 15 residues. Germline CDR1 and CDR2: SGDLS and YYNGEE. The chain uses TRBV9 and TRBJ2-7; D is unresolved. Source material: whole blood. This TCR was recovered from a human donor in good health. Some clones in this sample may be carry-over from other donors' samples. The CDR3 loop reads CASSVGTSLSYEQYF. The CDR3 DNA reads as TGTGCCAGCAGCGTAGGTACCTCCCTCTCCTACGAGCAGTACTTC.